Following are 27 T cell receptor beta chains from one sample sequenced in a study of OX40 agonist ivuxolimab in advanced cancers. Receptor amplification or capture employed the immunoSEQ multiplex PCR assay. Sourced from immuneACCESS, this table was stored by TCRdb with only in-frame sequences that have V and J called. A share of the clones is absent; for the studies checked, an unresolved V gene accounts for under half, and the remainder has no known explanation. The sample table records around 58,000 clones; around 87% of these occur just once. Of the sample, over 5% is held by the ten largest clones. The material sequenced was CD4+ or CD8+ T cells sorted from blood, taken in a trial of the OX40 agonist ivuxolimab. Receptor source: an adult with an advanced solid tumor such as melanoma, head and neck, liver or kidney cancer.

This CDR3 reads CASSYGQPTGELFF. Here the CDR3 DNA reads TGTGCCAGCAGTTACGGACAGCCCACCGGGGAGCTGTTTTTT. The chain combines TRBV6-5 with TRBJ2-2; possible D gene TRBD1, 6 bases. The CDR3 has 14 amino acids. The V end lost 2 bases, the J end lost 4 bases, and 8 bases lay between the germline ends. CDR1 is MNHEY, CDR2 SVGAGI, per germline.

The chain links TRBV7-2 to TRBJ1-2; D unresolved. The V gene's germline CDR1 is SGHTA and CDR2 FQGNSA. The CDR3 loop spans 15 amino acids. V was trimmed by 1 base and J by 4 bases, leaving 13 bases between them. CDR3 protein: CASSLEAGRIYGYTF. The CDR3 nucleotides read TGTGCCAGCAGCTTAGAAGCGGGGAGGATCTATGGCTACACCTTC.

The chain recombines TRBV18 with TRBJ1-5; D gene unclear. This CDR3 has 18 residues. V was clipped by 0 bases and J by 0 bases, with 15 bases between them. Germline CDR1 KGHSH, CDR2 LQKENI. CDR3 nucleotide sequence: TGTGCCAGCTCACCACCCAGCGGGCTATGGGATAGCAATCAGCCCCAGCATTTT. It yields the protein CASSPPSGLWDSNQPQHF.

This chain joins TRBV7-9 and TRBJ2-5; 7 bases are shared with TRBD1. Germline V lookup: CDR1 SEHNR, CDR2 FQNEAQ (reference sequence). After removal of 5 bases from V and 0 bases from J, the junction contained 9 bases not matched to a gene. This CDR3 is built from 16 residues. The CDR3 is CASSTWTGLYQETQYF. The CDR3 coding sequence is TGTGCCAGCAGCACATGGACAGGCCTTTACCAAGAGACCCAGTACTTC.

This sequence joins TRBV18 and TRBJ2-7; TRBD2 matches at 11 bases. Trimming removed 6 bases from V and 0 bases from J; junction bases left unmatched: 13. The V gene's germline CDR1 is KGHSH and CDR2 LQKENI. This CDR3 has 18 amino acids. The CDR3 sequence is CASSPVTSGGSSSYEQYF. CDR3 sequence (DNA): TGTGCCAGCTCCCCCGTAACTAGCGGGGGTTCCAGCTCCTACGAGCAGTACTTC.

The chain recombines TRBV4-2 with TRBJ1-3; TRBD1 aligns across 8 bases. Germline CDR1 is LGHNA and CDR2 is YNFKEQ. The CDR3 consists of 16 residues. V shed 1 base, J shed 2 bases, and the junction held 4 bases outside the gene matches. The CDR3 protein is CASSQGQGAAGNTIYF. DNA for the CDR3: TGTGCCAGCAGCCAAGGGCAGGGGGCGGCTGGAAACACCATATATTTT.

V usage is TRBV5-1 and J usage is TRBJ1-1; weak D call: TRBD1 (5 bases). CDR1 and CDR2 from the germline V gene are SGHRS and YFSETQ. The CDR3 extends over 14 amino acids. The V gene lost 4 bases and the J gene lost 4 bases, with 14 bases spanning the gap. CDR3 amino acids: CASSPNPGTTEAFF. Written as DNA, the CDR3 is TGCGCCAGCAGCCCTAATCCAGGGACCACTGAAGCTTTCTTT.

The chain carries TRBV27 and TRBJ2-1, with 7 bases matching TRBD1. The V gene's germline CDR1 is MNHEY and CDR2 SMNVEV (reference sequence). There are 14 residues in the CDR3. The V and J ends lost 6 bases and 5 bases, in that order; junction bases with no gene match: 7. DNA for the CDR3: TGTGCCAGCAGGAGGGGGCGAGGGGACAATGAGCAGTTCTTC. It codes for CASRRGRGDNEQFF.

The chain has TRBV7-2 and TRBJ1-5, with 7 bases fitting TRBD1. In germline, CDR1 is SGHTA, CDR2 FQGNSA. CDR3 length equals 14 residues. Trimming removed 5 bases from V and 2 bases from J; junction bases left unmatched: 3. The CDR3 is CASSQTGGNQPQHF. Written as DNA, the CDR3 is TGTGCCAGCAGCCAAACAGGGGGCAATCAGCCCCAGCATTTT.

This chain joins TRBV5-1 and TRBJ1-1; the D gene is possibly TRBD1 (5 bases). The CDR3 totals 14 residues. CDR1 and CDR2 from the germline V gene are SGHRS and YFSETQ. V dropped 5 bases and J dropped 2 bases, with 13 bases sitting between them. For the CDR3, the DNA is TGCGCCAGCAGTCAAAGGGGTGGAAACACTGAAGCTTTCTTT. This encodes CASSQRGGNTEAFF.

This chain uses TRBV28 with TRBJ2-4; D unclear. V gave up 0 bases and J gave up 0 bases, with 12 bases separating them. Germline loops: CDR1 MDHEN, CDR2 SYDVKM. CDR3 length: 17 amino acids. Written as DNA, the CDR3 is TGTGCCAGCAGTTTATGGGGTAATAAGGAAGCCAAAAACATTCAGTACTTC. Translating gives CASSLWGNKEAKNIQYF.

Regarding this clone: This sample also contains other DNA sequences that code for the same CDR3. The rearrangement joins TRBV30 to TRBJ1-1; tentative D call: TRBD1 (5 bases). This CDR3 region has 13 residues. Germline assignment: CDR1 GTSNPN and CDR2 SVGIG (reference sequence). V was cut by 4 bases and J by 0 bases, with 9 bases left in between. For the CDR3, the DNA is TGTGCCTGGAATCGGGGCTTGAACACTGAAGCTTTCTTT. It yields the protein CAWNRGLNTEAFF.

This chain joins TRBV5-1 and TRBJ2-7; D possibly corresponds to TRBD1 (5 bases). The CDR3 runs 14 residues. Trimming took 4 bases from V and 6 from J, leaving 17 bases between them. Germline V gene data show CDR1 as SGHRS and CDR2 as YFSETQ. The CDR3 is CASSPYLTAFEQYF. The CDR3, as DNA: TGCGCCAGCAGCCCCTACCTGACAGCTTTCGAGCAGTACTTC.

Comment on this clone: This may stem from a read error, because a much larger clone lies one nucleotide away. This CDR3 is also generated by other DNA sequences in the sample. This chain uses TRBV2 with TRBJ2-7, with 7 bases aligning to TRBD2. The CDR3 runs 14 residues. Germline CDR1 and CDR2: SNHLY and FYNNEI. In DNA, the CDR3 is TGCGCCAGCGCCCCGAGCGGGATCTCCTACGAGCAGTACTTC. Translating gives CASAPSGISYEQYF. The full variable domain, in which reference TRBV2 and TRBJ2-7 provide the parts outside the CDR3, is EPEVTQTPSHQVTQMGQEVILRCVPISNHLYFYWYRQILGQKVEFLVSFYNNEISEKSEIFDDQFSVERPDGSNFTLKIRSTKLEDSAMYFCASAPSGISYEQYFGPGTRLTVT.

The CDR3: CASSLSMEDTQYF. CDR3 nucleotides: TGTGCCAGCAGTTTATCGATGGAGGATACGCAGTATTTT. The chain employs TRBV27 and TRBJ2-3; D ambiguous. Germline-derived CDR1 and CDR2 are MNHEY and SMNVEV (reference sequence). The V and J ends lost 0 bases and 6 bases respectively, with 7 bases between them. There are 13 residues in the CDR3.

The gene calls are TRBV7-9 and TRBJ2-7; TRBD1 matches at 9 bases. Germline V gene lookup returns CDR1 SEHNR and CDR2 FQNEAQ (reference sequence). This CDR3 contains 15 residues. The ends lost 7 bases at V and 4 bases at J; junction bases unmatched: 11. CDR3 in amino acids: CASTLGGTGMYEQYF. Written as DNA, the CDR3 is TGTGCCAGCACCCTAGGCGGGACAGGGATGTACGAGCAGTACTTC.

The gene calls are TRBV7-8 and TRBJ1-3, with D uncertain. Trimming pared 0 bases from V and 3 bases from J, leaving 6 bases between. In germline, CDR1 is SGHVS, CDR2 FQNEAQ. The CDR3 consists of 14 residues. The CDR3 DNA reads TGTGCCAGCAGCTTAGCAGGGTTTGGAAACACCATATATTTT. Translating gives CASSLAGFGNTIYF. The full variable domain, rest sourced from reference TRBV7-8 and TRBJ1-3, is GAGVSQSPRYKVAKRGQDVALRCDPISGHVSLFWYQQALGQGPEFLTYFQNEAQLDKSGLPSDRFFAERPEGSVSTLKIQRTQQEDSAVYLCASSLAGFGNTIYFGEGSWLTVV.

This sequence joins TRBV6-1 and TRBJ2-7, with a tentative D call TRBD2 (7 bases). CDR1 and CDR2 (germline): MNHNS, SASEGT. The CDR3 consists of 12 residues. Trimming shortened V by 7 bases and J by 3 bases, and 10 bases separated the two germline ends. CDR3 region: CASTGEGYEQYF. The DNA for the CDR3 is TGTGCCAGCACAGGGGAGGGCTACGAGCAGTACTTC.

Details on this clone: One end of the junction is discordant with germline, which a read error may explain. V usage is TRBV25-1 and J usage is TRBJ1-1; possibly TRBD1 for D (5 bases). In germline, CDR1 is MGHDK, CDR2 SYGVNS. This CDR3 has 15 amino acids. CDR3 protein: CASCDQGLVNTEAFF. Here the CDR3 DNA reads TGTGCCAGCTGTGATCAGGGACTGGTGAACACTGAAGCTTTCTTT. The full variable domain, in which reference TRBV25-1 and TRBJ1-1 provide the parts outside the CDR3, is EADIYQTPRYLVIGTGKKITLECSQTMGHDKMYWYQQDPGMELHLIHYSYGVNSTEKGDLSSESTVSRIRTEHFPLTLESARPSHTSQYLCASCDQGLVNTEAFFGQGTRLTVV.

The rearrangement links TRBV5-1 to TRBJ2-7, with D unclear. Germline CDR1 SGHRS, CDR2 YFSETQ. The CDR3 has 13 residues. Trimming cost V 4 bases and J 2 bases, with 10 bases left between them. CDR3 sequence: CASSVQIPYEQYF. CDR3 in DNA: TGCGCCAGCAGCGTCCAAATCCCCTACGAGCAGTACTTC.

The rearrangement links TRBV30 to TRBJ2-1; TRBD1 aligns across 8 bases. CDR3 length equals 16 residues. The junction had 13 bases not matched to a gene; V was cut back by 5 bases and J by 4 bases. Germline CDR1 reads GTSNPN; CDR2 reads SVGIG (reference sequence). In DNA form, the CDR3 reads TGTGCCTGGGGACAGGGACCCTCTGCGGGGTACAATGAGCAGTTCTTC. Translated, it gives CAWGQGPSAGYNEQFF.

V usage is TRBV5-6 and J usage is TRBJ2-7; 7 bases map to TRBD1. Trimming removed 4 bases from V and 3 bases from J; junction bases left unmatched: 1. Per the germline V gene, CDR1 is SGHDT and CDR2 is YYEEEE. This CDR3 has 12 residues. CDR3 coding DNA: TGTGCCAGCAGCCGGGACAGCTACGAGCAGTACTTC. Its translation is CASSRDSYEQYF.

This clone was seen more than once but under ten times. The chain joins TRBV6-6 to TRBJ2-2; D is possibly TRBD1 (5 bases). From germline, CDR1 is MNHNY and CDR2 SVGAGI (reference sequence). V was pared by 6 bases and J by 2 bases, with 13 bases between. The CDR3 runs 15 residues. This CDR3 is CASSPLTGNTGELFF. DNA for the CDR3: TGTGCCAGCAGCCCCCTCACAGGAAACACCGGGGAGCTGTTTTTT.

This chain joins TRBV10-3 and TRBJ1-5, with D perhaps TRBD1 (5 bases). There are 13 residues in the CDR3. In germline, CDR1 is ENHRY, CDR2 SYGVKD. Trimming left V 4 bases short and J 3 bases short, with 7 bases between. CDR3 amino acids: CAISATDNQPQHF. Written as DNA, the CDR3 is TGTGCCATCAGTGCGACAGACAATCAGCCCCAGCATTTT.

The J gene is TRBJ2-3, the V gene TRBV6-1, with D unresolved. Trimming left V 11 bases short and J 0 bases short, with 12 bases between. The CDR3 spans 13 residues. Germline values: CDR1 MNHNS, CDR2 SASEGT. The CDR3 DNA is TGTGCCTCGGGCGTCTCTAGCACAGATACGCAGTATTTT. This sequence encodes CASGVSSTDTQYF.

The chain couples TRBV7-3 to TRBJ1-2; TRBD1 matches at 7 bases. V dropped 5 bases and J dropped 8; count of bases not matched to a gene: 14. Germline CDR1 SGHTA, CDR2 FQGTGA. The CDR3 totals 15 residues. The CDR3 nucleotides read TGTGCCAGCAGCCCCGGGACAGCTTCGCAGTTGGGCTACACCTTC. Its translation is CASSPGTASQLGYTF.

The chain combines TRBV19 with TRBJ2-2, with TRBD2 identical over 13 bases. V lost 6 bases to trimming and J lost 1 base; unmatched junction nucleotides: 2. This CDR3 has 16 amino acids. Germline loops: CDR1 LNHDA, CDR2 SQIVND (reference sequence). The CDR3 sequence: CASRRTSGGNTGELFF. In nucleotides, the CDR3 is TGTGCCAGTAGGCGGACTAGCGGGGGGAACACCGGGGAGCTGTTTTTT. Full variable domain (remainder filled in from reference TRBV19 and TRBJ2-2): DGGITQSPKYLFRKEGQNVTLSCEQNLNHDAMYWYRQDPGQGLRLIYYSQIVNDFQKGDIAEGYSVSREKKESFPLTVTSAQKNPTAFYLCASRRTSGGNTGELFFGEGSRLTVL.